The present T cell receptor (beta chain) was sequenced within a study of blood T cell repertoires in COVID-19. Study-level information: Sites in the United States, Italy and Spain provided acute and convalescent COVID-19 samples. PBMCs, B-cell-depleted T cells, or T cells provided the cDNA or gDNA that made up the material.

In the source study's methods: Amplification with reference gene primers provided the estimates of nucleated cell counts. Clones were read by immunoSEQ multiplex PCR, and TCRdb kept only the in-frame ones, dropping some. Clone size and the V and J calls come from that table; the DNA yielded D and trimming. The sample lists around 74,000 clones, around 90% seen once, with 15% to 20% in the top ten. This TCR was sampled from a woman of 80 years or more with active or convalescent COVID-19. The sequencing sample was made of peripheral blood.

The CDR3 region is CASSLPPGGSGGHTDTQYF. As DNA, the CDR3 is TGTGCCAGCAGCCTTCCGCCCGGGGGTAGCGGGGGACACACAGATACGCAGTATTTT. This chain connects TRBV7-2 to TRBJ2-3; TRBD2 matches 9 bases. Germline loops: CDR1 SGHTA, CDR2 FQGNSA. Germline trimming cut 5 bases from V and 2 bases from J; bases unmatched to any gene: 17. The CDR3 is made up of 19 amino acids.